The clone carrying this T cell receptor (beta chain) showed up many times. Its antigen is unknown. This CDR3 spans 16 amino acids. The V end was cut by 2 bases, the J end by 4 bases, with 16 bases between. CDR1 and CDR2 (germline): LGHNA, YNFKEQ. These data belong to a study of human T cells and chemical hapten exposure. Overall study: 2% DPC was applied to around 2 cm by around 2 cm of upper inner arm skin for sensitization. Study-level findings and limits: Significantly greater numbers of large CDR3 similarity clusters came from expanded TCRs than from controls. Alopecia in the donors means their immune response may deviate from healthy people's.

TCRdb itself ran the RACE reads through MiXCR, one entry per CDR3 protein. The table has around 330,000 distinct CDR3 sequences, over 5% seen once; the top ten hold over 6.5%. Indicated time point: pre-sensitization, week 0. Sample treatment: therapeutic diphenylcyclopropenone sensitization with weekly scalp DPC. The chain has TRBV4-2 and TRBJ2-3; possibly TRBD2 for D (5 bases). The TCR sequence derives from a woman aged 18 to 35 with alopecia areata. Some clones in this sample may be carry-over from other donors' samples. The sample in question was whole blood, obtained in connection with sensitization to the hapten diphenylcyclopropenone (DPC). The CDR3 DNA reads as TGTGCCAGCAGCCAACAACACGGGGATGGGGCAGATACGCAGTATTTT. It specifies CASSQQHGDGADTQYF.